There are a few counts of the clone carrying this TCR beta chain. What it binds is unknown. The data are from a study of early T cells in non-severe SARS-CoV-2 infection. Study context: Unsorted whole blood bulk RNA was sequenced, with unpaired chains. General study results and limits: Anti-spike CD8 specificities were favored by VDJdb matching, whose results missed private and CD4 specificities.

The germline V gene encodes CDR1 SGHDN and CDR2 FVKESK. The V end was cut by 5 bases, the J end by 7 bases, with 6 bases between. The CDR3 length is 11 residues. Unique molecular identifiers tagged individual cDNA molecules. TCRdb reprocessed the 5' RACE reads via MiXCR and lists one record per CDR3 protein. The sample has approximately 97,000 distinct CDR3 sequences, roughly 11% seen once. The source was whole blood, collected at baseline. The sequence was collected from an adult who was a healthcare worker with PCR-confirmed SARS-CoV-2 infection or an uninfected control (not recorded which). V usage is TRBV14 and J usage is TRBJ2-1, with no clear D. The CDR3 DNA reads TGTGCCAGCAGCGGATTTAATGAGCAGTTCTTC. It is translated as CASSGFNEQFF.